This T cell receptor beta chain was documented in a study of PD-L1 blockade in urothelial cancer. Overall study: Samples came from 3 weeks, at the second dose, and 6 weeks into treatment. Study findings and constraints: Durable-benefit patients showed greater tumor-associated blood clone expansion at 3 weeks.

A word on this clone: The antigen is undetermined.

Sample time point: peripheral blood 6 weeks after treatment start. Sequenced by immunoSEQ multiplex PCR; TCRdb stores in-frame clones only, minus some. Among 35,000 to 45,000 clones, around four fifths were seen once, and the ten largest hold 10%. CDR3 length equals 19 residues. V shed 3 bases, J shed 1 base, and the junction held 12 bases outside the gene matches. Germline V gene sequence: CDR1 LGHNT, CDR2 FRNRAP. V usage is TRBV12-5 and J usage is TRBJ2-3; TRBD2 agrees at 11 bases. The receptor comes from a man aged 40-55 years with urothelial cancer. This material consisted of PBMCs, taken around atezolizumab (anti-PD-L1) treatment. Here the CDR3 reads CASGFIPPTSGNRTDTQYF. The CDR3 bases are TGTGCTAGTGGTTTTATACCCCCGACTAGCGGGAACCGCACAGATACGCAGTATTTT.